This entry lists 6 T cell receptor beta chains sequenced from one sample in a study of cytotoxic CD8 clonotypes in ibrutinib-treated CLL. TCRdb keeps only in-frame clones here, not all; method: immunoSEQ multiplex PCR. The sample consists of 300,000 to 350,000 clones, 80% of them appearing once. The sequences come from PBMCs, collected before ibrutinib treatment. These receptor sequences come from a human donor with chronic lymphocytic leukemia.

V and J are TRBV5-1 and TRBJ2-7; maybe TRBD2 (7 bases). Trimming took 4 bases from V and 4 from J, leaving 15 bases between them. The CDR3 contains 14 residues. Germline V gene lookup returns CDR1 SGHRS and CDR2 YFSETQ. The CDR3 loop is CASSNIGGLYEQYF. The CDR3 coding sequence is TGCGCCAGCAGCAATATCGGGGGGCTGTACGAGCAGTACTTC.

The chain links TRBV15 to TRBJ1-4; the D gene is possibly TRBD1 (5 bases). CDR3 size: 15 residues. Germline-derived CDR1 and CDR2 are LNHNV and YYDKDF (reference sequence). V was shortened by 0 bases and J by 8 bases, with 13 bases between the two germline ends. The CDR3 bases are TGTGCCACCAGCAGAGATGGCCGAGGGGAGGAAAAACTGTTTTTT. Translation: CATSRDGRGEEKLFF.

The chain has TRBV9 and TRBJ2-7; D might be TRBD1 (6 bases). In germline, CDR1 is SGDLS, CDR2 YYNGEE. Trimming left V 0 bases short and J 3 bases short, with 13 bases between. The CDR3 spans 15 residues. The CDR3 region has the DNA TGTGCCAGCAGCGTAGAGGGACATCGGAGCTACGAGCAGTACTTC. Its translation: CASSVEGHRSYEQYF.

This clone has only one observation. The rearrangement joins TRBV27 to TRBJ2-7, with D maybe TRBD1 (5 bases). The CDR3 is 15 amino acids. Trimming removed 3 bases from V and 6 bases from J, with 18 bases in between. Germline CDR1 reads MNHEY; CDR2 reads SMNVEV (reference sequence). The CDR3 loop reads CASSFRRAPLGEQYF. The CDR3 region has the DNA TGTGCCAGCAGTTTCCGCAGGGCGCCACTGGGCGAGCAGTACTTC.

This clone was seen more than once but under ten times. V is TRBV4-3 and J is TRBJ2-7; TRBD2 might be the D (6 bases). The CDR3 consists of 15 residues. Deletions cut 0 bases from V and 2 bases from J, with 11 bases between. Germline V lookup: CDR1 LGHNA, CDR2 YSLEER. The CDR3 loop reads CASSQEGTVPYEQYF. In nucleotides, the CDR3 is TGCGCCAGCAGCCAAGAGGGGACTGTTCCCTACGAGCAGTACTTC.

In its sample, this clone was seen once. The chain carries TRBV7-3 and TRBJ2-7; 9 bases align to TRBD1. Trimming took 3 bases from V and 1 from J; bases not matched to a gene: 4. The germline gives CDR1 SGHTA, CDR2 FQGTGA. CDR3 length equals 15 residues. The CDR3 loop reads CASSLTGGWSYEQYF. The CDR3 nucleotides read TGTGCCAGCAGCTTGACAGGGGGTTGGTCCTACGAGCAGTACTTC.